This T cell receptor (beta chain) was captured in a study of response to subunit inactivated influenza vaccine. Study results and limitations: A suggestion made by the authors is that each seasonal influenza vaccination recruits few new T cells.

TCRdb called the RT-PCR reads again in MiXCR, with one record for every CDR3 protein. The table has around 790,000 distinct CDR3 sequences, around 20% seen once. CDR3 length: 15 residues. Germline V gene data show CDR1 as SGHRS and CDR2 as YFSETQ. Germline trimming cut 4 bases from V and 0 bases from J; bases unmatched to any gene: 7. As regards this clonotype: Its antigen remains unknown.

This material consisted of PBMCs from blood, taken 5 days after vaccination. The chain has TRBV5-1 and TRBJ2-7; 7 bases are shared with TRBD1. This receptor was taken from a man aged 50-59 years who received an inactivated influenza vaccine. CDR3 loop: CASSPGTDRSYEQYF. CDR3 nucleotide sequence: TGCGCCAGCAGCCCTGGGACAGACCGCTCCTACGAGCAGTACTTC.